The 5 T cell receptor beta chains below all came from one sample that was sequenced in a study of beta chain features in type 1 diabetes. TCRB transcripts that were expressed got sequenced, as all of the isolated RNA had been reverse transcribed. The assay was immunoSEQ multiplex PCR, and TCRdb's table has in-frame clones only and misses some. The table lists 200,000 to 250,000 clones, roughly a tenth of them singletons. The specimen sequenced was central memory CD4+ T cells from blood. The receptors come from a man in his late teens or twenties in good health.

This clone was seen a few times. The rearrangement joins TRBV7-8 to TRBJ2-7, with a weak D call TRBD2 (6 bases). The CDR3 loop spans 12 amino acids. The germline CDR1 and CDR2 sequences are SGHVS and FQNEAQ. V lost 2 bases and J 7 bases, leaving 9 bases between the germline ends. The CDR3 loop is CASSLLRGEQYF. CDR3 coding DNA: TGTGCCAGCAGCTTATTGCGGGGAGAGCAGTACTTC. Variable domain in full (rest from reference TRBV7-8 and TRBJ2-7): GAGVSQSPRYKVAKRGQDVALRCDPISGHVSLFWYQQALGQGPEFLTYFQNEAQLDKSGLPSDRFFAERPEGSVSTLKIQRTQQEDSAVYLCASSLLRGEQYFGPGTRLTVT.

V is TRBV18 and J is TRBJ1-2, with no clear D. The V and J ends lost 4 bases and 2 bases respectively, with 11 bases between them. Germline loops: CDR1 KGHSH, CDR2 LQKENI. The CDR3 covers 14 residues. The DNA for the CDR3 is TGTGCCAGCTCACGGGGAGGCTCGAACTATGGCTACACCTTC. Residues: CASSRGGSNYGYTF.

The chain couples TRBV30 to TRBJ2-5, with D unclear. CDR3 length equals 20 residues. V lost 1 base, J lost 1 base, and 28 bases lay in between. Per germline, CDR1 GTSNPN and CDR2 SVGIG (reference sequence). For the CDR3, the DNA is TGTGCCTGGAGTGGGAGTCCGGGCTTTTGGGCCCCTCAAACCCAAGAGACCCAGTACTTC. Protein sequence: CAWSGSPGFWAPQTQETQYF.

CDR3 loop: CASSLIGSTDTQYF. The CDR3 nucleotides are TGTGCCAGCAGCTTAATCGGTAGCACAGATACGCAGTATTTT. This chain links TRBV7-2 with TRBJ2-3; D remains unclear. Germline lookup yields CDR1 SGHTA and CDR2 FQGNSA. Trimming stripped 2 bases from V and 0 bases from J, with 6 bases between. This CDR3 region has 14 residues.

The gene calls are TRBV18 and TRBJ2-6, with 8 positions matching TRBD1. From germline, CDR1 is KGHSH and CDR2 LQKENI. The length of the CDR3 is 17 residues. V shed 6 bases and J 1 base; nucleotides not matched to a gene: 8. The CDR3 protein is CASSPDRATSGANVLTF. CDR3 sequence (DNA): TGTGCCAGCTCTCCGGACAGGGCGACGTCTGGGGCCAACGTCCTGACTTTC. Full variable domain (missing parts from reference TRBV18 and TRBJ2-6): NAGVMQNPRHLVRRRGQEARLRCSPMKGHSHVYWYRQLPEEGLKFMVYLQKENIIDESGMPKERFSAEFPKEGPSILRIQQVVRGDSAAYFCASSPDRATSGANVLTFGAGSRLTVL.